This T cell receptor beta chain was recovered during a study of Graves' ophthalmopathy and Graves' hyperthyroidism. Someone took the PBMCs out of 9.5 to 10 ml of fresh peripheral blood. Amplification targeted the TCR beta CDR3 regions, with RNA transcripts as the source material. HTBI-primed RT-PCR formed the first round, and a multiplex PCR formed the second. TCRdb fed the multiplex PCR reads into MiXCR, producing one record per CDR3 protein. The sample holds approximately 700,000 distinct CDR3 sequences, approximately 39% seen once. This clonotype has a count of ten or more. The CDR3 is made up of 15 amino acids. Germline V lookup: CDR1 SQVTM, CDR2 ANQGSEA. The J segment lost 4 bases and the V segment lost 1 base, leaving 9 bases of the junction unmatched.

Specimen: peripheral blood. The chain is built from TRBV29-1 and TRBJ2-7, with TRBD1 identical over 8 bases. The TCR sequence derives from an adult man with Graves' ophthalmopathy. The CDR3 nucleotides are TGCAGCGTTGAAGTGTTGAGGACAGGGCGGTACGAGCAGTACTTC. This encodes CSVEVLRTGRYEQYF.